Following are 32 T cell receptor beta chains from one sample sequenced in a study of blood T cell repertoires in COVID-19. The assay was immunoSEQ multiplex PCR, and TCRdb's table has in-frame clones only and misses some. Of 250,000 or so clones in the sample, around 89% were seen once. Sequencing used peripheral blood. These receptors were taken from a woman aged 40 to 50 who had recovered from COVID-19.

The V gene is TRBV10-3, the J gene TRBJ2-3, with 11 bases aligning to TRBD2. This CDR3 spans 18 amino acids. Germline CDR1 is ENHRY and CDR2 is SYGVKD. Trimming removed 11 bases from V and 2 bases from J; junction bases left unmatched: 18. This CDR3 is CAPPGASGRPTSTDTQYF. The CDR3 DNA reads as TGTGCCCCCCCAGGGGCTAGCGGGAGGCCTACCTCCACAGATACGCAGTATTTT.

This clone turned up a few times. The chain carries TRBV19 and TRBJ1-1; 7 bases are shared with TRBD1. CDR3 length: 16 residues. V gave up 2 bases and J gave up 3 bases; unmatched junction bases: 9. Germline CDR1 is LNHDA and CDR2 is SQIVND (reference sequence). CDR3: CASSITPGQADTEAFF. CDR3 DNA sequence: TGTGCCAGTAGTATAACTCCCGGACAGGCCGACACTGAAGCTTTCTTT.

The V and J genes are TRBV5-1 and TRBJ2-2, with D perhaps matching TRBD1 (5 bases). Trimming cost V 7 bases and J 0 bases, with 13 bases left between them. The germline V gene has CDR1 SGHRS and CDR2 YFSETQ. The CDR3 has 15 amino acids. The DNA of the CDR3 is TGCGCCAGCGAATGGGGCGGAACGAACACCGGGGAGCTGTTTTTT. Amino acids: CASEWGGTNTGELFF.

The CDR3 nucleotides are TGTGCCAGCAGCAACCGGGGGGGGCGGGGTTCACCCCTCCACTTT. Protein product: CASSNRGGRGSPLHF. The chain uses TRBV11-2 and TRBJ1-6; the D gene is possibly TRBD1 (6 bases). V shed 5 bases and J shed 9 bases, with 17 bases lying between them. CDR1 is SGHAT, CDR2 FQNNGV, per germline. The CDR3 extends over 15 amino acids.

About this clone itself: The same CDR3 arises from other DNA sequences in this sample as well. The V gene is TRBV5-5, the J gene TRBJ2-7; 9 nucleotides align to TRBD1. The V segment lost 5 bases and the J segment 7 bases; nucleotides outside the gene matches: 10. The CDR3 is 14 residues long. Germline-derived CDR1 and CDR2 are SGHKS and YYEKEE (reference sequence). In DNA form, the CDR3 reads TGTGCCAGCAGAAAACAGGGGGCTAGGTATGAGCAGTACTTC. Amino acids: CASRKQGARYEQYF. Drawing the rest from reference TRBV5-5 and TRBJ2-7, the complete variable domain is DAGVTQSPTHLIKTRGQQVTLRCSPISGHKSVSWYQQVLGQGPQFIFQYYEKEERGRGNFPDRFSARQFPNYSSELNVNALLLGDSALYLCASRKQGARYEQYFGPGTRLTVT.

The V and J genes are TRBV3-1 (or the pseudogene TRBV3-2) and TRBJ2-5, with D possibly being TRBD1 (6 bases). This CDR3 contains 13 residues. Germline V gene lookup returns CDR1 LGHDT and CDR2 YNNKEL (reference sequence). V shed 2 bases and J shed 5 bases, with 9 bases lying between them. The CDR3 DNA reads TGTGCCAGCAGCCAAAGTAGGGGGGAGACCCAGTACTTC. Protein product: CASSQSRGETQYF.

The genes are TRBV20-1 and TRBJ1-1, with 8 bases lining up with TRBD1. Germline trimming cut 3 bases from V and 8 bases from J; bases unmatched to any gene: 2. Germline V gene data show CDR1 as DFQATT and CDR2 as SNEGSKA (reference sequence). The CDR3 contains 11 residues. CDR3 nucleotide sequence: TGCAGTGCTAGGGACAGGGACGAAGCTTTCTTT. Translated: CSARDRDEAFF.

This rearrangement joins TRBV6-1 to TRBJ2-6; no definite D call. V was clipped by 2 bases and J by 4 bases, with 6 bases between them. This CDR3 spans 14 amino acids. Germline CDR1 MNHNS, CDR2 SASEGT. For the CDR3, the DNA is TGTGCCAGCAGTGAACCTGGCGGGGCCAACGTCCTGACTTTC. Residues: CASSEPGGANVLTF.

The chain employs TRBV30 and TRBJ1-2; 8 bases align to TRBD1. Trimming removed 4 bases from V and 8 bases from J; junction bases left unmatched: 15. Germline V gene lookup returns CDR1 GTSNPN and CDR2 SVGIG (reference sequence). The CDR3 length is 15 residues. The CDR3 spells CAWNGAGGARGGYTF. In nucleotides, the CDR3 is TGTGCCTGGAATGGGGCAGGGGGCGCGCGGGGCGGCTACACCTTC.

Only one count was recorded for this clone. The chain employs TRBV13 and TRBJ2-1, with D tentatively TRBD2 (5 bases). This CDR3 contains 15 residues. Trimming removed 4 bases from V and 1 base from J, with 11 bases in between. Germline values: CDR1 PRHDT, CDR2 FYEKMQ (reference sequence). CDR3 in DNA: TGTGCCAGCAGCTCGGCAAGCGGTTCCTACAATGAGCAGTTCTTC. Its protein is CASSSASGSYNEQFF.

The chain combines TRBV3-1 (or the pseudogene TRBV3-2) with TRBJ1-5, with 7 nucleotides matching TRBD1. This CDR3 is 15 amino acids long. Germline V gene data show CDR1 as LGHDT and CDR2 as YNNKEL (reference sequence). V lost 0 bases and J lost 9; bases outside the gene matches: 8. CDR3 sequence: CASSQDRQGGRPQHF. As DNA, the CDR3 is TGTGCCAGCAGCCAAGATCGGCAGGGGGGTCGGCCCCAGCATTTT.

This chain joins TRBV19 and TRBJ2-3; 7 bases agree with TRBD2. CDR3 size: 13 residues. Germline assignment: CDR1 LNHDA and CDR2 SQIVND (reference sequence). V was pared by 4 bases and J by 3 bases, with 1 base of the junction left unmatched. The CDR3 loop is CASSTGGTDTQYF. The CDR3 DNA sequence: TGTGCCAGTAGTACCGGGGGGACAGATACGCAGTATTTT.

V is TRBV6-5 and J is TRBJ2-2, with 13 bases lining up with TRBD2. Trimming removed 7 bases from V and 5 bases from J; junction bases left unmatched: 4. The CDR3 runs to 15 residues. CDR1 and CDR2 from the germline V gene are MNHEY and SVGAGI. The DNA for the CDR3 is TGTGCCAGCACCAGGACTAGCGGGAGAACCGGGGAGCTGTTTTTT. Its protein is CASTRTSGRTGELFF.

The CDR3 DNA reads as TGTGCCTGGGGAGGGACTGAAACATCCTACGAGCAGTACTTC. Encoded protein: CAWGGTETSYEQYF. The rearrangement links TRBV30 to TRBJ2-7; perhaps TRBD2 as D (6 bases). The CDR3 covers 14 residues. Germline V gene data show CDR1 as GTSNPN and CDR2 as SVGIG (reference sequence). V was cut by 5 bases and J by 1 base, with 15 bases left in between.

The CDR3 region is CASSLASGLSGNTIYF. DNA for the CDR3: TGTGCCAGCAGCTTAGCCTCTGGCCTCTCTGGAAACACCATATATTTT. The V call is TRBV7-9, the J call TRBJ1-3; D is undetermined. The CDR3 has 16 residues. The germline gives CDR1 SEHNR, CDR2 FQNEAQ (reference sequence). Trimming took off 0 bases at V and 0 bases at J, with 9 bases between the two ends.

The rearrangement joins TRBV9 to TRBJ2-7; tentatively, D is TRBD2 (5 bases). Trimming removed 0 bases at V and 6 bases at J, with 13 bases between. This CDR3 has 14 residues. In germline, CDR1 is SGDLS, CDR2 YYNGEE. In DNA form, the CDR3 reads TGTGCCAGCAGCGTAGGGGTCCTAGCCGCCGAGCAGTACTTC. This gives the protein CASSVGVLAAEQYF.

V usage is TRBV5-1 and J usage is TRBJ1-1; D gene unclear. The CDR3 contains 14 residues. With 0 bases removed from V and 4 bases from J, the gap between germline ends came to 10 bases. The V gene's germline CDR1 is SGHRS and CDR2 YFSETQ. The CDR3 is CASSLAAPGTEAFF. In nucleotides, the CDR3 is TGCGCCAGCAGCTTGGCAGCCCCGGGCACTGAAGCTTTCTTT.

This clone was seen once. This chain connects TRBV5-1 to TRBJ2-5, with 8 positions matching TRBD1. This CDR3 has 17 residues. The J segment lost 1 base and the V segment lost 4 bases, leaving 12 bases of the junction unmatched. Germline V gene data show CDR1 as SGHRS and CDR2 as YFSETQ. The CDR3 bases are TGCGCCAGCAGCGACCCCCGGACAGGGCGGACCCAAGAGACCCAGTACTTC. Translated, it gives CASSDPRTGRTQETQYF. Based on the CDR3 plus reference TRBV5-1 and TRBJ2-5, the full variable domain is KAGVTQTPRYLIKTRGQQVTLSCSPISGHRSVSWYQQTPGQGLQFLFEYFSETQRNKGNFPGRFSGRQFSNSRSEMNVSTLELGDSALYLCASSDPRTGRTQETQYFGPGTRLLVL.

The chain couples TRBV7-9 to TRBJ1-5; 7 positions match TRBD1. V lost 4 bases, J lost 7 bases, and 4 bases stayed unmatched. From germline, CDR1 is SEHNR and CDR2 FQNEAQ (reference sequence). The CDR3 contains 13 residues. CDR3 sequence (DNA): TGTGCCAGCAGCTGGGCAGGGGGACAGCCCCAGCATTTT. Residues: CASSWAGGQPQHF. Full variable domain (remainder filled in from reference TRBV7-9 and TRBJ1-5): DTGVSQNPRHKITKRGQNVTFRCDPISEHNRLYWYRQTLGQGPEFLTYFQNEAQLEKSRLLSDRFSAERPKGSFSTLEIQRTEQGDSAMYLCASSWAGGQPQHFGDGTRLSIL.

This chain uses TRBV13 with TRBJ2-2; 8 nucleotides align to TRBD2. Germline V gene data show CDR1 as PRHDT and CDR2 as FYEKMQ (reference sequence). This CDR3 is 15 amino acids long. Trimming cost V 5 bases and J 3 bases; bases outside gene matches: 5. CDR3 sequence: CASSLGLADTGELFF. The CDR3 DNA follows: TGTGCCAGCAGCCTCGGACTAGCCGACACCGGGGAGCTGTTTTTT.

This sequence joins TRBV10-3 and TRBJ1-6; D not resolved. Germline V gene data show CDR1 as ENHRY and CDR2 as SYGVKD. V lost 4 bases and J lost 13, with 14 bases in between. The CDR3 contains 13 residues. As DNA, the CDR3 is TGTGCCATCAGTGTGCGGGAAAGGGTGCCCCTCCACTTT. It codes for CAISVRERVPLHF.

The J gene is TRBJ2-7, the V gene TRBV20-1; D may be TRBD1 (6 bases). Germline V gene data show CDR1 as DFQATT and CDR2 as SNEGSKA (reference sequence). There are 14 residues in the CDR3. Deletions cut 3 bases from V and 0 bases from J, with 12 bases between. The CDR3 is CSASPGTPSYEQYV. The CDR3, as DNA: TGCAGTGCTAGTCCCGGGACACCCTCCTACGAGCAGTACGTC.

This chain connects TRBV10-3 to TRBJ2-5, with 12 bases identical to TRBD1. Germline CDR1 and CDR2: ENHRY and SYGVKD. The CDR3 contains 15 residues. Unmatched junction bases numbered 7, after V lost 6 bases and J lost 5 bases. The CDR3 DNA follows: TGTGCCATCAGGACCGGGACAGGGGGCGGGGAGACCCAGTACTTC. Translated: CAIRTGTGGGETQYF.

J is TRBJ1-6 and V is TRBV5-1; the match to TRBD1 covers 11 bases. Germline CDR1 and CDR2: SGHRS and YFSETQ. V shed 4 bases and J 9 bases; nucleotides not matched to a gene: 6. The CDR3 has 15 residues. The DNA of the CDR3 is TGCGCCAGCAGCGGGGGACAGGGGGGAGCTTCACCCCTCCACTTT. The encoded protein is CASSGGQGGASPLHF.

This clone occurred once. The chain uses TRBV9 and TRBJ2-1, with 12 positions matching TRBD2. Trimming took 7 bases from V and 8 from J; bases not matched to a gene: 7. The CDR3 sequence is 14 residues long. CDR1 SGDLS and CDR2 YYNGEE come from the germline V gene. The DNA for the CDR3 is TGTGCCAGCGCCCTAGCGGGGGGGCTGGATGAGCAGTTCTTC. This gives the protein CASALAGGLDEQFF.

This chain uses TRBV10-3 with TRBJ1-3; TRBD1 is a possible D gene (5 bases). Germline loops: CDR1 ENHRY, CDR2 SYGVKD. The CDR3 consists of 14 residues. V lost 5 bases to trimming and J lost 0 bases, with 8 bases between them. CDR3 sequence (DNA): TGTGCCATCAGTAGACAGTCCTCTGGAAACACCATATATTTT. Amino acid sequence: CAISRQSSGNTIYF.

The J gene is TRBJ2-3, the V gene TRBV18; 8 bases are a match to TRBD2. This CDR3 has 16 amino acids. V lost 3 bases, J lost 1 base, and 6 bases stayed unmatched. The germline gives CDR1 KGHSH, CDR2 LQKENI. CDR3 nucleotide sequence: TGTGCCAGCTCACCTCCCGGGGGGGTTCGCACAGATACGCAGTATTTT. Residues: CASSPPGGVRTDTQYF. The full variable domain, its missing parts supplied by reference TRBV18 and TRBJ2-3, is NAGVMQNPRHLVRRRGQEARLRCSPMKGHSHVYWYRQLPEEGLKFMVYLQKENIIDESGMPKERFSAEFPKEGPSILRIQQVVRGDSAAYFCASSPPGGVRTDTQYFGPGTRLTVL.

The V gene is TRBV19, the J gene TRBJ2-2; maybe TRBD1 (7 bases). V lost 7 bases and J lost 1, with 16 bases in between. Germline V gene sequence: CDR1 LNHDA, CDR2 SQIVND (reference sequence). The CDR3 has 16 amino acids. The CDR3 protein is CASTPGGRKNTGELFF. The CDR3 DNA follows: TGTGCCAGTACCCCAGGGGGGCGGAAGAACACCGGGGAGCTGTTTTTT.

The CDR3 spells CASSESRVGNSPLHF. The CDR3 DNA follows: TGTGCCAGCAGTGAATCGAGGGTTGGCAATTCACCCCTCCACTTT. The chain is built from TRBV6-4 and TRBJ1-6; D uncertain. This CDR3 contains 15 residues. V was shortened by 3 bases and J by 7 bases, with 13 bases between the two germline ends. The germline CDR1 and CDR2 sequences are MRHNA and SNTAGT.

V is TRBV6-5 and J is TRBJ2-7, with D perhaps matching TRBD1 (6 bases). This CDR3 comprises 13 residues. Per the germline V gene, CDR1 is MNHEY and CDR2 is SVGAGI. The ends were cut back, 8 bases at V and 4 bases at J, with 15 bases in the middle. The CDR3 loop reads CASDPDRAYEQYF. The CDR3 region has the DNA TGTGCCAGCGACCCGGACAGAGCATACGAGCAGTACTTC.

This rearrangement joins TRBV18 to TRBJ1-6, with D hard to call. Germline V gene lookup returns CDR1 KGHSH and CDR2 LQKENI. There are 13 residues in the CDR3. The V and J ends lost 6 bases and 7 bases respectively, with 10 bases between them. The CDR3 sequence is CASSVGRNSPLHF. The CDR3 bases are TGTGCCAGCTCGGTGGGCCGAAATTCACCCCTCCACTTT.

The chain uses TRBV2 and TRBJ2-1, with 13 nucleotides matching TRBD2. The V gene's germline CDR1 is SNHLY and CDR2 FYNNEI. The CDR3 contains 18 residues. After removal of 10 bases from V and 7 bases from J, the junction contained 19 bases not matched to a gene. In DNA, the CDR3 is TGTGCCACTTCGGGGGGACTAGCGGGATCGTCGTCGTGGAATGAGCAGTTCTTC. This encodes CATSGGLAGSSSWNEQFF.